The text below deals with one T cell receptor (beta chain). Its antigen is as yet unknown. The sample belongs to a study of CD8+CD57+ T cells in acquired aplastic anemia. Overall study: Sorted CD4+ and CD8+ cells yielded around 3.3 ug of DNA on average. The study's findings and limits: CD8+ Simpson's diversity did not differ significantly between patients and controls.

This CDR3 comprises 13 residues. From germline, CDR1 is SGHRS and CDR2 YFSETQ. Germline trimming cut 3 bases from V and 9 bases from J; bases unmatched to any gene: 5. The template used for profiling TCR beta VDJ and CDR3 was genomic DNA. TCRdb re-called the reads through MiXCR, storing one row per CDR3 protein. This sample has about 190,000 distinct CDR3 sequences, with over 60% found just once. Specimen: sorted CD4+, CD8+, or CD8+CD57+ T cells (not recorded which) from PBMCs. The V call is TRBV5-1, the J call TRBJ2-1, with 8 bases lining up with TRBD2. The receptor was isolated from a human donor with severe aplastic anemia or a healthy control (not recorded which). For the CDR3, the DNA is TGCGCCAGCAGCTCAGGGGCGGGAGGTGAGCAGTTCTTC. Translation: CASSSGAGGEQFF.